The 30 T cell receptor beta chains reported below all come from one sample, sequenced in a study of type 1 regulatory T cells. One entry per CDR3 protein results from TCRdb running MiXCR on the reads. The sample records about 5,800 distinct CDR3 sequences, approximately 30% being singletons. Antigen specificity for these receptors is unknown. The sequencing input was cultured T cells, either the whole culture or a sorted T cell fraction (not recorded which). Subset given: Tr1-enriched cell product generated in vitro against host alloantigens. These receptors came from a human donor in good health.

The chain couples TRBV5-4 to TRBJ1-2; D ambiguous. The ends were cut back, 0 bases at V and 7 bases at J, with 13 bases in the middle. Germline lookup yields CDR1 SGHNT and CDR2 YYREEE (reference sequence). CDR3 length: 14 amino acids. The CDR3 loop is CASSLERDSRGYTF. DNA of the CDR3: TGTGCCAGCAGCTTGGAACGAGACTCCCGTGGCTACACCTTC.

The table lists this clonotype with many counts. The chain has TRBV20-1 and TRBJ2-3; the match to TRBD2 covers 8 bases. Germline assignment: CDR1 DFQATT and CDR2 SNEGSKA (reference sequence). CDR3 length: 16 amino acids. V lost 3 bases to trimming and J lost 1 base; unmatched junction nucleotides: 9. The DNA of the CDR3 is TGCAGTGCTAGTCCGCGAATAGCGGGACGCACAGATACGCAGTATTTT. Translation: CSASPRIAGRTDTQYF.

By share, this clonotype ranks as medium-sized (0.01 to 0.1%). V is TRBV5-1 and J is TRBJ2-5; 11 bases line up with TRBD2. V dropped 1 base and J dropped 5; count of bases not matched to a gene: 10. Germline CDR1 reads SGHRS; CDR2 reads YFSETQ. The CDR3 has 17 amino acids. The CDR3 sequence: CASSLFLTSGSFETQYF. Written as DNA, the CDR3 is TGCGCCAGCAGCTTGTTCCTCACTAGCGGGAGCTTCGAGACCCAGTACTTC. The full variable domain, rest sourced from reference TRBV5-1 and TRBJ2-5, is KAGVTQTPRYLIKTRGQQVTLSCSPISGHRSVSWYQQTPGQGLQFLFEYFSETQRNKGNFPGRFSGRQFSNSRSEMNVSTLELGDSALYLCASSLFLTSGSFETQYFGPGTRLLVL.

The CDR3 loop is CASSLDQETQYF. CDR3 coding DNA: TGCGCCAGCAGCCTGGACCAAGAGACCCAGTACTTC. The J gene is TRBJ2-5, the V gene TRBV5-1; D call uncertain. CDR3 length: 12 residues. The germline gives CDR1 SGHRS, CDR2 YFSETQ. V was cut by 4 bases and J by 0 bases, with 4 bases left in between.

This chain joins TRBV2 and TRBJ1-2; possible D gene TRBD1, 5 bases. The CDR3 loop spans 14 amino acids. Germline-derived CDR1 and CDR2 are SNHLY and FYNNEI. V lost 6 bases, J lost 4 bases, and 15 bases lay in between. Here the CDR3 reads CASSISAGGYGYTF. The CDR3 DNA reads TGTGCCAGCAGCATTTCGGCGGGGGGCTATGGCTACACCTTC. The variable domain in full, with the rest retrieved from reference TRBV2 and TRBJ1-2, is EPEVTQTPSHQVTQMGQEVILRCVPISNHLYFYWYRQILGQKVEFLVSFYNNEISEKSEIFDDQFSVERPDGSNFTLKIRSTKLEDSAMYFCASSISAGGYGYTFGSGTRLTVV.

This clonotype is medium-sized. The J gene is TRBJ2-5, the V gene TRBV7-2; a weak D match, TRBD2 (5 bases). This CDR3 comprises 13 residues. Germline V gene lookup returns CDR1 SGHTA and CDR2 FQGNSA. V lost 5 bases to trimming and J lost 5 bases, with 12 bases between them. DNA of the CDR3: TGTGCCAGCAGCCCCGGGAATTTGGAGACCCAGTACTTC. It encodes CASSPGNLETQYF.

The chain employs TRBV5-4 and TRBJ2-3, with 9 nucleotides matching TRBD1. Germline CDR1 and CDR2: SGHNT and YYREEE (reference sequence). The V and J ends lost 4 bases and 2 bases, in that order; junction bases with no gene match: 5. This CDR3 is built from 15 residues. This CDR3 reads CASSPRTGATDTQYF. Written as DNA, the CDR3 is TGTGCCAGCAGCCCTCGGACAGGGGCCACAGATACGCAGTATTTT.

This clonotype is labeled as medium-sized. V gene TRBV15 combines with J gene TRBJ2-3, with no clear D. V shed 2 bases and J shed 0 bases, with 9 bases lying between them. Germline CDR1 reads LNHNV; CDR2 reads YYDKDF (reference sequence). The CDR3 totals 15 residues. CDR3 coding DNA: TGTGCCACCAGCAGAAGTCATGGGAGCACAGATACGCAGTATTTT. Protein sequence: CATSRSHGSTDTQYF.

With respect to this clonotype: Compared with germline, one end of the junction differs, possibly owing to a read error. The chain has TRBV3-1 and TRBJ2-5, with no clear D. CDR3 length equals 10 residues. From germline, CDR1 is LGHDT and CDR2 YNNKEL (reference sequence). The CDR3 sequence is CASGQETQYF. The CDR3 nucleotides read TGTGCCAGCGGCCAAGAGACCCAGTACTTC.

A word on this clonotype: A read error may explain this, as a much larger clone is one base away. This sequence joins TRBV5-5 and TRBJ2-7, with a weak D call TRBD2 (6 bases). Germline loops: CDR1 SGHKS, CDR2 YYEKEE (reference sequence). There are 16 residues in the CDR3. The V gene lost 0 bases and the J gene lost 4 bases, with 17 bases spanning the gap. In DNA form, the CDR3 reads TGTGCCAGCAGCTTGGAGGCCTGGCCGGGAGTGTACGAGCAGTACTTC. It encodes CASSLEAWPGVYEQYF.

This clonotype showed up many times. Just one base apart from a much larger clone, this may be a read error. Here the CDR3 reads CATSDFSATQDTQCF. For the CDR3, the DNA is TGTGCCACCAGTGATTTCTCAGCGACCCAAGATACGCAGTGTTTT. The chain couples TRBV24-1 to TRBJ2-3, with D uncertain. CDR3 length: 15 amino acids. The V gene's germline CDR1 is KGHDR and CDR2 SFDVKD.

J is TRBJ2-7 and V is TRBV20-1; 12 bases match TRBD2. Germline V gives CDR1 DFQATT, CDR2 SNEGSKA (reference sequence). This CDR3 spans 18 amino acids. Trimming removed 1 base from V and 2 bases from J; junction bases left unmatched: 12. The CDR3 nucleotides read TGCAGTGCTAGAGCCGGACTAGCGGGAAAACTGGTGCCCTACGAGCAGTACTTC. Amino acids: CSARAGLAGKLVPYEQYF.

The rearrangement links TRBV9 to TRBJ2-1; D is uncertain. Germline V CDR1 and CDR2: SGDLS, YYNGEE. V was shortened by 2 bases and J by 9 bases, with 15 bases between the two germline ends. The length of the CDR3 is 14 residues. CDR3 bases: TGTGCCAGCAGCGTCCGGAGTAATAGTGGTGAGCAGTTCTTC. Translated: CASSVRSNSGEQFF.

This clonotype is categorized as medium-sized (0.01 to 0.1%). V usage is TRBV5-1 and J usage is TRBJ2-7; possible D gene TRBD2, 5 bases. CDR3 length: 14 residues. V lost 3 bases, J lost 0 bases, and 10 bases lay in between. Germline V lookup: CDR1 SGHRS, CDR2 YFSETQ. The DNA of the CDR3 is TGCGCCAGCAGCTCAAGCGGTTCCTCCTACGAGCAGTACTTC. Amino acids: CASSSSGSSYEQYF.

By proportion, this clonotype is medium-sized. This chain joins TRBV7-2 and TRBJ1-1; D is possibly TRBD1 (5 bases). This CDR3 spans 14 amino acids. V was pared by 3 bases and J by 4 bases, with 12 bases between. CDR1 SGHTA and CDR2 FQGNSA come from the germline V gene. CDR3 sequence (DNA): TGTGCCAGCAGCTTCCCCAGGGCGTTCACTGAAGCTTTCTTT. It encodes CASSFPRAFTEAFF.

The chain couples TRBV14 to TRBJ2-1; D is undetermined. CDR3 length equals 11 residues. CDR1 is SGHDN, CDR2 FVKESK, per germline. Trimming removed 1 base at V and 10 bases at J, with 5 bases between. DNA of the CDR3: TGTGCCAGCAGCCAAGCGTACGAGCAGTTCTTC. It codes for CASSQAYEQFF.

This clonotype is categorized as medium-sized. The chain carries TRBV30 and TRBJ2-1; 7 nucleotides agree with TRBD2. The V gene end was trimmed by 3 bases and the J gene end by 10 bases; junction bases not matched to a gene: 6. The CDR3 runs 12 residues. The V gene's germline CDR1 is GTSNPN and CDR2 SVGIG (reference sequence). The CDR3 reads CAWRTGGQEQFF. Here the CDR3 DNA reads TGTGCCTGGAGGACGGGAGGTCAGGAGCAGTTCTTC.

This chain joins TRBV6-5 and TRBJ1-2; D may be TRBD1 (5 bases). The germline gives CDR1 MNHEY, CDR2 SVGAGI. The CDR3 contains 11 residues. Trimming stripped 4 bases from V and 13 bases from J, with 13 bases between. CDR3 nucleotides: TGTGCCAGCAGTTTAGTGGCAGGGATCACCTTC. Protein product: CASSLVAGITF.

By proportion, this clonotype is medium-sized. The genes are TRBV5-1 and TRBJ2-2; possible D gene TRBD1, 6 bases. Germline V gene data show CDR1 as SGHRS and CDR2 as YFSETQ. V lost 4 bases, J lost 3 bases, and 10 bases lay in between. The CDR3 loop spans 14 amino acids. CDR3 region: CASSIQGDTGELFF. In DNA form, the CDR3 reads TGCGCCAGCAGCATACAGGGAGACACCGGGGAGCTGTTTTTT.

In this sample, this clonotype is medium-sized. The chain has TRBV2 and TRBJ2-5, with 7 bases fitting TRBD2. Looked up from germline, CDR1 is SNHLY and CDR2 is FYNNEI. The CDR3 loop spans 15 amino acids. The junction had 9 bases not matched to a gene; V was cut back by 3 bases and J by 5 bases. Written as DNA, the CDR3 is TGTGCCAGCAGTGAGATATTAGCGGGTCAGGAGACCCAGTACTTC. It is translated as CASSEILAGQETQYF.

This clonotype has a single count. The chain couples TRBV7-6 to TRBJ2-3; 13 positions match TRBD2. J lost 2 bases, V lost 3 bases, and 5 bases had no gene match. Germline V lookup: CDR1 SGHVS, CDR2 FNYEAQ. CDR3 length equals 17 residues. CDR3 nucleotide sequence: TGTGCCAGCAGCTTGATGACTAGCGGGAGGTCCACAGATACGCAGTATTTT. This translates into CASSLMTSGRSTDTQYF.

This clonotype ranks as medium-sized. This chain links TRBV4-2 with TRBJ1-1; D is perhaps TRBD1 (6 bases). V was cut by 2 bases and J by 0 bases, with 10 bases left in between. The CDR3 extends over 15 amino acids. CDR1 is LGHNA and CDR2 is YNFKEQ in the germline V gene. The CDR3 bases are TGTGCCAGCAGCCAAACAGGGATCATGAACACTGAAGCTTTCTTT. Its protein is CASSQTGIMNTEAFF.

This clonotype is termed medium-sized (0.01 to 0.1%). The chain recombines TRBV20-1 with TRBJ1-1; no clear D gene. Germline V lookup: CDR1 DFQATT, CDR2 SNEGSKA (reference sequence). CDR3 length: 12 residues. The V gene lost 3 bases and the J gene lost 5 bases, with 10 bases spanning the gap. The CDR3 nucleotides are TGCAGTGCTAGGAATTCAGGAACTGAAGCTTTCTTT. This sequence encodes CSARNSGTEAFF.

For the CDR3, the DNA is TGTGCCAGCAGCTGGGACAGGGCACTTAACTATGGCTACACCTTC. Amino acids: CASSWDRALNYGYTF. The genes are TRBV5-6 and TRBJ1-2; 9 nucleotides align to TRBD1. The junction had 4 bases not matched to a gene; V was cut back by 3 bases and J by 1 base. The CDR3 consists of 15 residues. Germline V gives CDR1 SGHDT, CDR2 YYEEEE.

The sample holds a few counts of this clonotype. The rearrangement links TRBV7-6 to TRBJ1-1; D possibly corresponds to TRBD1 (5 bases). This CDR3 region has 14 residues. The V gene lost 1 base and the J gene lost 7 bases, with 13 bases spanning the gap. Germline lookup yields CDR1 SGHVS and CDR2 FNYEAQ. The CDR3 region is CASSLGGGVDEAFF. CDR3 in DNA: TGTGCCAGCAGCTTAGGGGGGGGGGTTGATGAAGCTTTCTTT.

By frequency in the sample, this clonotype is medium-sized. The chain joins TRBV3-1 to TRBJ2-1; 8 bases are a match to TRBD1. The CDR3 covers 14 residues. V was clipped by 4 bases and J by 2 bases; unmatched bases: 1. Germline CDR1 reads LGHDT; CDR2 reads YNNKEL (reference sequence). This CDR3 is CASSLGQAYNEQFF. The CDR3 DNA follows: TGTGCCAGCAGCCTGGGACAGGCCTACAATGAGCAGTTCTTC.

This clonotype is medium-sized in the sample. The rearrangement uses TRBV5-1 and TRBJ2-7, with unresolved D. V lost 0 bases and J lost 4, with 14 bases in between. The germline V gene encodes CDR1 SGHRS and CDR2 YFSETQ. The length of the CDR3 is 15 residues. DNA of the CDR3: TGCGCCAGCAGCTTGGCCGAGGCAGTAACTTACGAGCAGTACTTC. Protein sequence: CASSLAEAVTYEQYF.

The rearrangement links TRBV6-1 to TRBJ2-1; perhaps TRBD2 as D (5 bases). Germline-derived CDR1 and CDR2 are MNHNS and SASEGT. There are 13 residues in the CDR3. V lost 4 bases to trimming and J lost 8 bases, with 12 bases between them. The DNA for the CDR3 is TGTGCCAGCAGTGCCTCCGGGGAGCATGAGCAGTTCTTC. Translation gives CASSASGEHEQFF.

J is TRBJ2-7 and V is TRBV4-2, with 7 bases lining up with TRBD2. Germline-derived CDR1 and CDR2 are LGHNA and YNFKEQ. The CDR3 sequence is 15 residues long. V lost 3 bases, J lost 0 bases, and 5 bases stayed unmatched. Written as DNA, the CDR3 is TGTGCCAGCAGCCAGCCAGCGGGGAACTCCTACGAGCAGTACTTC. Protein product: CASSQPAGNSYEQYF.

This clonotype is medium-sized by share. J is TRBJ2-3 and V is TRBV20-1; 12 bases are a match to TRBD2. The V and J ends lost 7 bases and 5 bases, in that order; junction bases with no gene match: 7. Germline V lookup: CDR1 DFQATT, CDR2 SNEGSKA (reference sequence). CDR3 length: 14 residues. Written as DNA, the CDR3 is TGCAGTGTTGAGCCGGGACTAGCGGGAGATACGCAGTATTTT. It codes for CSVEPGLAGDTQYF.